This section outlines one T cell receptor beta chain sequence together with its context. The sample is drawn from a study of blood T cell repertoires in COVID-19. Study details: Acute and convalescent COVID-19 specimens originated in the United States, Italy and Spain. Sample material is recorded as cDNA or gDNA derived from T cells, B-cell-depleted T cells, or PBMCs.

In the original analysis: Nucleated cell counts were estimated from reference gene primer amplification. Only in-frame clones appear in the TCRdb table, and some are missing; sequencing was by immunoSEQ multiplex PCR. V, J and clone size are those of that table, while D and trimming were read from the DNA. This table holds 250,000 to 350,000 clones, over 75% found once. Sequenced material: peripheral blood. This clonotype was sampled from a woman between 45 and 60 years old who had recovered from COVID-19.

This CDR3 reads CSVETSVAREGWDTQYF. The CDR3 DNA follows: TGCAGCGTTGAAACCTCCGTCGCGCGGGAGGGTTGGGATACGCAGTATTTT. J is TRBJ2-3 and V is TRBV29-1, with TRBD2 matching 9 bases. The CDR3 has 17 residues. V shed 2 bases and J 6 bases; nucleotides not matched to a gene: 15. Germline V lookup: CDR1 SQVTM, CDR2 ANQGSEA.